This T cell receptor (beta chain) emerged from a study of OX40 agonist ivuxolimab in advanced cancers. Profiled with immunoSEQ multiplex PCR; TCRdb holds only in-frame clones, not every one. The sample records fewer than 80,000 clones, roughly 85% being singletons. The sequence was obtained from an adult with an advanced solid tumor such as melanoma, head and neck, liver or kidney cancer. Sample: CD4+ or CD8+ T cells sorted from blood, taken in a trial of the OX40 agonist ivuxolimab.

CDR3 bases: TGTGCCAGCAGCCGCTACCCGGAAAAAGGGTACAATGAGCAGTTCTTC. Its translation: CASSRYPEKGYNEQFF. The chain recombines TRBV2 with TRBJ2-1; unclear D gene. V was cut by 6 bases and J by 4 bases, with 19 bases left in between. The CDR3 is 16 amino acids. Germline V gene data show CDR1 as SNHLY and CDR2 as FYNNEI.